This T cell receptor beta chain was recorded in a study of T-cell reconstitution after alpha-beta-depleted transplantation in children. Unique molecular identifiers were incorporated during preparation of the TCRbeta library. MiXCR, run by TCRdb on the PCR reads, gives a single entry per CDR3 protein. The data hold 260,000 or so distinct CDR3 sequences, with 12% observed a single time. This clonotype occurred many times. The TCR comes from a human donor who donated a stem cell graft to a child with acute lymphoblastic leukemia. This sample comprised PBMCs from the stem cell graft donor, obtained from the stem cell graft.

DNA for the CDR3: TGCGCCAGCAGCTCAGCAGAGGGATTGTGGACAGATACGCAGTATTTT. Translation gives CASSSAEGLWTDTQYF. The chain is built from TRBV5-1 and TRBJ2-3; possible D gene TRBD2, 5 bases. The CDR3 is 16 amino acids. Germline V gene lookup returns CDR1 SGHRS and CDR2 YFSETQ. The germline V and J ends were trimmed by 3 bases and 3 bases, with 17 bases remaining between them.